This T cell receptor beta chain was obtained from a study of blood T cell repertoires in COVID-19. On the study more broadly: Spain, Italy and the United States supplied samples that represented acute and convalescent COVID-19. PBMCs, B-cell-depleted T cells, or T cells provided the cDNA or gDNA that made up the material.

Sequenced by immunoSEQ multiplex PCR; TCRdb stores in-frame clones only, minus some. The sample lists about 65,000 clones; 80% to 95% were seen once. There are 13 residues in the CDR3. Trimming shortened V by 6 bases and J by 4 bases, and 13 bases separated the two germline ends. The chain couples TRBV12-3 or TRBV12-4 to TRBJ2-7, with D tentatively TRBD2 (6 bases). Sequencing was carried out using peripheral blood. This clonotype originated in a man in his 70s with active COVID-19. The CDR3 nucleotides are TGTGCCAGCAGGGACGGGGGACGATACGAGCAGTACTTC. Its translation: CASRDGGRYEQYF.